This is a list of T cell receptor beta chains from one sample in a study of blood T cell repertoires in COVID-19. Using immunoSEQ multiplex PCR, the repertoire was profiled, and TCRdb retains in-frame clones only, with some absent. In the table there are about 74,000 clones, more than 90% of which are singletons. The sequencing input was peripheral blood. Receptor source: a middle-aged man with acute or convalescent COVID-19. The CDR3 runs from the conserved cysteine through the conserved F or W. D genes are given only for firm matches.

- TRBJ1-6 TRBV6-6 CASSPLRGSGMDSPLHF
- TRBJ1-3 TRBV19 CASRFRSNSGNTIYF
- TRBJ2-1 TRBV21-1 CASSKFRDEQFF
- TRBJ1-1 TRBV19 CASKRSAGRWDTEAFF
TRBD2 TRBJ2-3 TRBV10-3 CAIMASGGITDTQYF
- TRBJ2-3 TRBV5-6 CASSLITDTQYF
- TRBJ1-2 TRBV29-1 CSVAGHRNYGYTF
- TRBJ1-4 TRBV25-1 CASSPDRMREKLFF
- TRBJ1-5 TRBV5-6 CASSPGEDQPQHF
- TRBJ2-5 TRBV7-7 CASSLATGDPQETQYF
- TRBJ2-5 TRBV29-1 CSVYHGGETQYF
- TRBJ1-2 TRBV15 CATSRGRDYGYTF
- TRBJ2-1 TRBV27 CASSRQGPASYNEQFF
- TRBJ1-1 TRBV27 CASSPRGGRYRMNTEAFF
- TRBJ1-6 TRBV21-1 CASSKLSWQGWNSPLHF
TRBD2 TRBJ2-1 TRBV19 CASSPQLAGGSYNEQFF
- TRBJ2-7 TRBV9 CASSVAGEYDEQYF
TRBD1 TRBJ1-3 TRBV6-5 CASSLGRGLGNTIYF
- TRBJ2-5 TRBV3-1/TRBV3-2 CASSHREETQYF
- TRBJ1-3 TRBV6-5 CASSYAGKGGNTIYF
- TRBJ1-6 TRBV21-1 CASSVHMEWVSSYNSPLHF
TRBD2 TRBJ2-7 TRBV5-3 CARSLYLAGEDSYEQYF